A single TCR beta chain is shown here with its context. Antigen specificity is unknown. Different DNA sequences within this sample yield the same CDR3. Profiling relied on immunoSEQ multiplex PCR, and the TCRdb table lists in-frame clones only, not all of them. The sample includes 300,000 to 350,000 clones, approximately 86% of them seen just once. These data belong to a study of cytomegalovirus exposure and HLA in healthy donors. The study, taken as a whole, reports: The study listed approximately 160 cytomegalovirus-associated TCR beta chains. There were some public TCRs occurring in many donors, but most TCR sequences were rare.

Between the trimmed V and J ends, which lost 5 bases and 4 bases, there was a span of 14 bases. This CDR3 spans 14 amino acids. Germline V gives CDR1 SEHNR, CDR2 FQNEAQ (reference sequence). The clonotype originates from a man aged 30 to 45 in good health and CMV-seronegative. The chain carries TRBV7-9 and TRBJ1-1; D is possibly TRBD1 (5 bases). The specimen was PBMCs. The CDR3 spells CASSLGGGGTEAFF. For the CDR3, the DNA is TGTGCCAGCAGCCTCGGGGGAGGCGGCACTGAAGCTTTCTTT.